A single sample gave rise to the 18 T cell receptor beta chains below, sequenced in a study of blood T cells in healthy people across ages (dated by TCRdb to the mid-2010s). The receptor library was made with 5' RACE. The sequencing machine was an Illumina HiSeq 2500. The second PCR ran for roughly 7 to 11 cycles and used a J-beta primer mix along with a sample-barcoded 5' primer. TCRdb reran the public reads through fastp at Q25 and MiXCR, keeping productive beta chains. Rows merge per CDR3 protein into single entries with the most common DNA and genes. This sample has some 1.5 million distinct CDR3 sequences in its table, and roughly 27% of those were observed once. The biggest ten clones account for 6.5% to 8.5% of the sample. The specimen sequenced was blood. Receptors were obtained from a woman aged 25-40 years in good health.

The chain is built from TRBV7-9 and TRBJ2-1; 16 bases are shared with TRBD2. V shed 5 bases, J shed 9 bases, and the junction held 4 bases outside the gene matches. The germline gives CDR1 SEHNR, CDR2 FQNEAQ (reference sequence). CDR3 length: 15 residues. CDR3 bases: TGTGCCAGCAGCGGGACTAGCGGGGGGGCAAGTGAGCAGTTCTTC. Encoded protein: CASSGTSGGASEQFF.

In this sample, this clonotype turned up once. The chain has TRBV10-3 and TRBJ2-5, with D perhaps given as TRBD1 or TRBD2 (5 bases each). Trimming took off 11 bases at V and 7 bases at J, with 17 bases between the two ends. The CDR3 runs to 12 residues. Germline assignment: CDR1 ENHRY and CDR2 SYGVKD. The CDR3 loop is CAARTAGATQYF. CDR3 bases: TGTGCCGCACGGACGGCCGGGGCGACCCAGTACTTC.

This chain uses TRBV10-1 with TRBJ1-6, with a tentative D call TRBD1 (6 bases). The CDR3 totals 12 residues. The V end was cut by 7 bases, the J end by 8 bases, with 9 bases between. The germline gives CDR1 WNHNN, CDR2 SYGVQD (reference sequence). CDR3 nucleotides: TGCGCCAGCATTACAGGGCATTCACCCCTCCACTTT. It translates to CASITGHSPLHF.

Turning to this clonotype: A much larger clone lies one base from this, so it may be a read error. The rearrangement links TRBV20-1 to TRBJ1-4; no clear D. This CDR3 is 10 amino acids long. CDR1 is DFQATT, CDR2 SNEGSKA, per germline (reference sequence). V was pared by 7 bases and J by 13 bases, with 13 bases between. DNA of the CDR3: TGCAGTGTCCTGACTAATCGACTGTTTTTT. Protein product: CSVLTNRLFF.

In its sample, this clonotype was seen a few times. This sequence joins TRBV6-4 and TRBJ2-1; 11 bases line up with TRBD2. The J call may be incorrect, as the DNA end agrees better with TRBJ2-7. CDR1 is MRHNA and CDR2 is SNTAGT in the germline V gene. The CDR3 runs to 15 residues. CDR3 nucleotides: TGTGCCAGCAGTGGTGGGACTAGCGGCTACAATGAGCAGTACTTC. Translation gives CASSGGTSGYNEQYF.

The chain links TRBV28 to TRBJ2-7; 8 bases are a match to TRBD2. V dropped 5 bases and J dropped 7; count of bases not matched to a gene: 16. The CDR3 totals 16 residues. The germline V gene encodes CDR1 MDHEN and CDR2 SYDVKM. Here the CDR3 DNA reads TGTGCCAGCAGTATTCCCCGGGGGGGGGCGTTTAAGGAGCAGTACTTC. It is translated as CASSIPRGGAFKEQYF.

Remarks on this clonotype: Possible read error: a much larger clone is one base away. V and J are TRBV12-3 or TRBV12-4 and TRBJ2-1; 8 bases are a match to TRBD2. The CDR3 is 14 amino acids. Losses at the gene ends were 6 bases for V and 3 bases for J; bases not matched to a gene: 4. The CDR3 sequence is CASRVSGDYNEQFF. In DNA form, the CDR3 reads TGTGCCAGCAGGGTTAGCGGGGACTACAATGAGCAGTTCTTC.

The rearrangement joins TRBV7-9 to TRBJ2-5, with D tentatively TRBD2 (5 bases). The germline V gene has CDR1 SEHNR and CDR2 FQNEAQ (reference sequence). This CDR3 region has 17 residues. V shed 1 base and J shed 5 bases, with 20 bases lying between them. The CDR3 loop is CASSLGINIAGAETQYF. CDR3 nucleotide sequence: TGTGCCAGCAGCTTAGGGATCAATATCGCGGGCGCGGAGACCCAGTACTTC. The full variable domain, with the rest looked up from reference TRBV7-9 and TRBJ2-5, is DTGVSQNPRHKITKRGQNVTFRCDPISEHNRLYWYRQTLGQGPEFLTYFQNEAQLEKSRLLSDRFSAERPKGSFSTLEIQRTEQGDSAMYLCASSLGINIAGAETQYFGPGTRLLVL.

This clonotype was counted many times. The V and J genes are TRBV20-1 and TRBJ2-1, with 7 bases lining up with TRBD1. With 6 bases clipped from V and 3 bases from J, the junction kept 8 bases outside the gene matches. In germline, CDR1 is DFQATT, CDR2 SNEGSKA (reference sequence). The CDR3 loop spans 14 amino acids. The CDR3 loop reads CSAPKTGLYNEQFF. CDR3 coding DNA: TGCAGTGCCCCTAAGACAGGGCTCTACAATGAGCAGTTCTTC.

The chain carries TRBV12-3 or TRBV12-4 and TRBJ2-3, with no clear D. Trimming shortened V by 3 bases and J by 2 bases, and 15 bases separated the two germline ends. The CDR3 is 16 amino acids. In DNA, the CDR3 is TGTGCCAGCAGTTTTGGGTCTAGTAGGTACACAGATACGCAGTATTTT. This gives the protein CASSFGSSRYTDTQYF.

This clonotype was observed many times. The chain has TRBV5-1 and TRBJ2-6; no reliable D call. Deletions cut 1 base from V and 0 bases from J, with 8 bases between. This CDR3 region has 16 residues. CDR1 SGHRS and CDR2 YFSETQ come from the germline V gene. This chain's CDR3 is CASSLRPDSGANVLTF. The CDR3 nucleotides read TGCGCCAGCAGCTTGCGGCCGGACTCTGGGGCCAACGTCCTGACTTTC.

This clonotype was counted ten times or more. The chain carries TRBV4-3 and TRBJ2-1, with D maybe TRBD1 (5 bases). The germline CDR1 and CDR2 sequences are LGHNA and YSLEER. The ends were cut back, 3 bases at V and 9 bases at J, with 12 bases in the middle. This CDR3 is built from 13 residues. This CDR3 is CASSHDSNGEQFF. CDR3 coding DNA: TGCGCCAGCAGCCATGACAGTAACGGTGAGCAGTTCTTC.

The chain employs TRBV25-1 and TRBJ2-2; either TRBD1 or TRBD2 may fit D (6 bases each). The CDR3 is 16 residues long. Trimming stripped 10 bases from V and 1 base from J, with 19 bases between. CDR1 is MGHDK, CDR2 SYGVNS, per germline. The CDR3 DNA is TGTGCCACCCAACGAATCGGGGGCGGGAACACCGGGGAGCTGTTTTTT. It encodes CATQRIGGGNTGELFF.

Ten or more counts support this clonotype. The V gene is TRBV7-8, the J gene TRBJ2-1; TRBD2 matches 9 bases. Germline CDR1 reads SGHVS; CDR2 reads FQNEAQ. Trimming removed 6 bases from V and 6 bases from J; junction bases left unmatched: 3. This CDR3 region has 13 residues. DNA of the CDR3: TGTGCCAGCAGTATTAGCGGGAGCAATGAGCAGTTCTTC. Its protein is CASSISGSNEQFF.

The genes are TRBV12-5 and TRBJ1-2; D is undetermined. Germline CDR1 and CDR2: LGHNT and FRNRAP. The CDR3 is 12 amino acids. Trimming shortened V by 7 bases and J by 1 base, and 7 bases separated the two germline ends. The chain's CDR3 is CASAYSNYGYTF. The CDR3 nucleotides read TGTGCTAGTGCCTACAGTAACTATGGCTACACCTTC.

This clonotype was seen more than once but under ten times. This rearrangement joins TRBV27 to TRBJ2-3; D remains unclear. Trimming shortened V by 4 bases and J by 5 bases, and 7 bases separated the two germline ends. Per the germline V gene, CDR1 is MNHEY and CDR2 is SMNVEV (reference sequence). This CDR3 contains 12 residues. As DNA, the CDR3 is TGTGCCAGCAGTTCTCGACTAGATACGCAGTATTTT. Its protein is CASSSRLDTQYF.

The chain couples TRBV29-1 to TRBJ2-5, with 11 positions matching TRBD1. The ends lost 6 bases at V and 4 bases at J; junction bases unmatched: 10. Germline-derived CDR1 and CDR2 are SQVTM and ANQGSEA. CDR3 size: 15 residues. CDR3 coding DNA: TGCAGCGTCACCGGACAGGGGGCGCAGGGAGAGACCCAGTACTTC. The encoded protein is CSVTGQGAQGETQYF.

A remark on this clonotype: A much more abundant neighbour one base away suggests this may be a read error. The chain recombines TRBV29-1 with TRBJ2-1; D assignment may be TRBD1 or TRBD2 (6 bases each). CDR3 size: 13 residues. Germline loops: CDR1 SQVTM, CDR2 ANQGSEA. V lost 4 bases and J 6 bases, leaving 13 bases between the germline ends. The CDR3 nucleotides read TGCAGCGTTGCGCGGGGCAGGGGCAATGAGCAGTTCTTC. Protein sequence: CSVARGRGNEQFF.